This T cell receptor beta chain was identified during a study of blood T cell repertoires in COVID-19. Study-level background: Acute and convalescent COVID-19 specimens originated in the United States, Italy and Spain. The cDNA or gDNA used as material had been derived from T cells, B-cell-depleted T cells, or PBMCs.

Study processing details: How many nucleated cells were present was estimated from reference gene primer amplification. Produced via immunoSEQ multiplex PCR; TCRdb's table is partial and in-frame only. The V and J calls and clone size come from that table; D and trimming were worked out from the DNA. The sample lists about 89,000 clones, more than 60% occurring once. The sequence was collected from a human donor in a cohort sampled during active COVID-19. Input material: peripheral blood.

Here the CDR3 reads CASSIVLSPRVDQPQHF. Here the CDR3 DNA reads TGTGCCAGTAGTATAGTCCTATCGCCCAGGGTCGATCAGCCCCAGCATTTT. This chain joins TRBV19 and TRBJ1-5; possibly TRBD1 for D (5 bases). Germline lookup yields CDR1 LNHDA and CDR2 SQIVND (reference sequence). V lost 1 base and J 5 bases, leaving 18 bases between the germline ends. There are 17 residues in the CDR3.